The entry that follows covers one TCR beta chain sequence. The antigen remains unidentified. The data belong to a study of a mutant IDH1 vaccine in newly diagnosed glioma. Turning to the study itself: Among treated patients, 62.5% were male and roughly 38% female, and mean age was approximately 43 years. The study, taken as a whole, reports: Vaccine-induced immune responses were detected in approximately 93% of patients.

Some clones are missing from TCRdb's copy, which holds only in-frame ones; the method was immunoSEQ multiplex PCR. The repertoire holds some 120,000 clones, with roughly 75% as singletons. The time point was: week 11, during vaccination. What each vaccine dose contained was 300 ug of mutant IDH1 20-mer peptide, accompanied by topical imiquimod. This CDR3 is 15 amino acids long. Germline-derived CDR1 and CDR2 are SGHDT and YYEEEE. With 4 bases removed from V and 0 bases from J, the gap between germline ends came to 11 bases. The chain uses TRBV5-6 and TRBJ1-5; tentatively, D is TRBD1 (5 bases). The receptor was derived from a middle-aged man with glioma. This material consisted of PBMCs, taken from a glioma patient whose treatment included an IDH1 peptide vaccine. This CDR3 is CASSPGPISNQPQHF. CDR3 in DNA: TGTGCCAGCAGCCCGGGACCGATTAGCAATCAGCCCCAGCATTTT.